The sequence of this TCR beta chain was determined in a study of cytomegalovirus exposure and HLA in healthy donors. Study-level points and caveats: Among immune exposure information, only CMV serostatus was available.

Both 60 Vbeta primers and 13 Jbeta primers went into the PCR. Sequencing was performed with immunoSEQ multiplex PCR; in TCRdb, only in-frame clones are kept and a portion is missing. The sample shows around 190,000 clones, 81% of them seen only once. Every donor was a healthy person donating bone marrow. The donors, nominally healthy at sampling, likely had unrecorded immune exposures. Worth noting for this clone: Its antigen remains unidentified.

CDR3 size: 14 residues. V lost 2 bases and J lost 3, with 10 bases in between. Germline-derived CDR1 and CDR2 are MNHNY and SVGAGI (reference sequence). Material for sequencing was PBMCs. The sequence was obtained from a man aged 35-49 years in good health and CMV-seropositive. V is TRBV6-6 and J is TRBJ1-2; D unresolved. The CDR3 loop reads CASSYAERHYGYTF. CDR3 nucleotide sequence: TGTGCCAGCAGTTACGCCGAGAGGCACTATGGCTACACCTTC.